This T cell receptor (beta chain) was profiled in a study of blood T cell repertoires in COVID-19 (dated by TCRdb to 2020 to 2022). About the full investigation: Samples covering the acute and convalescent phases of COVID-19 were provided by collaborators in the United States, Italy and Spain. The prospective study material was composed of cDNA or gDNA derived from T cells, B-cell-depleted T cells, or PBMCs. Subjects who had been exposed to COVID-19, were actively infected with it, or had recovered from it provided the deeply sampled blood TCRbeta repertoires that made up the dataset. The repertoires were made available in a free public database intended to serve as a resource for research on the immune response to SARS-CoV-2. The samples were drawn from two sources: the first 160 participants of the ongoing ImmuneRACE study, and about 1,300 subjects contributed by 6 global collaborators. The sample metadata nearly always contained a de-identified subject ID, COVID-19 status, age in years and sex. Where available, HLA class I and class II types were taken from metadata supplied by the sample provider and were not determined by assay-based typing. Broader findings and caveats from the paper: How much clinical and demographic metadata was included differed by source and by participant, and the metadata was provided uncurated.

TCRbeta CDR3 regions were amplified from genomic DNA using the immunoSEQ Assay, a bias-controlled multiplex PCR. The published analysis was carried out like this. The number of nucleated cells in each sample was estimated by amplification of reference gene primers within the assay. To quantify the absolute abundance of each unique TCRbeta CDR3 rearrangement, sequence reads were collapsed and filtered. Productive Simpson clonality was computed per sample as the square root of Simpson's diversity index over productive rearrangements. TCRdb carries this immuneACCESS record with in-frame sequences only. Its versions omit some clonotypes, under half of them owing to an unresolved V gene in the studies checked, with the rest unexplained. That table furnishes V, J and clone size, whereas the DNA furnished D and trimming. The sample table holds a few hundred thousand clones, of which approximately 90% were seen once. Around 1.9% of the sample rests with the top ten.

The CDR3 goes from the cysteine to the phenylalanine over 15 residues. Only CDR3 DNA is held: 45 bases, read in frame from base 1. The trim is 4 bases for V and 4 bases for J, with a gap of 16 bases between the germline ends. CDR1 and CDR2, per the germline V gene (reference sequence), are LNHNV and YYDKDF. Enrolling through a virtual design, the prospective study's participants ranged in age from about 18 to 89 years and lived across some 23 United States geographic areas. To assign participants to cohorts, the prospective study relied on clinical history that participants themselves reported in a screening survey and a study questionnaire. Recovered participants in ImmuneRACE Cohort 3 were defined by two consecutive negative NP/OP PCR tests, clearance by a healthcare professional, or resolution of symptoms. In the prospective study, whole blood, serum and a nasopharyngeal or oropharyngeal swab were collected from each participant by mobile phlebotomists. Prospective study participants could optionally give additional blood draws and questionnaires over an approximately two-month period. Before DNA extraction, blood samples from the prospective study were shipped at room temperature or frozen.

About this clone itself: The specificity of this receptor is unknown. Base qualities were left out, and no much larger clone turns up one base away.

The clonotype originates from a woman in her thirties or forties who had recovered from COVID-19. Rearrangement joined TRBV15 to TRBJ1-2, and perhaps TRBD1 as D gene, on 6 matching bases. The sequencing sample was made of PBMCs or T cells enriched from blood (not recorded which). The DNA sequence is given as TGTGCCACCAGCACTTCCGGGACAAGAGGCTATGGCTACACCTTC. Its protein product is CATSTSGTRGYGYTF.